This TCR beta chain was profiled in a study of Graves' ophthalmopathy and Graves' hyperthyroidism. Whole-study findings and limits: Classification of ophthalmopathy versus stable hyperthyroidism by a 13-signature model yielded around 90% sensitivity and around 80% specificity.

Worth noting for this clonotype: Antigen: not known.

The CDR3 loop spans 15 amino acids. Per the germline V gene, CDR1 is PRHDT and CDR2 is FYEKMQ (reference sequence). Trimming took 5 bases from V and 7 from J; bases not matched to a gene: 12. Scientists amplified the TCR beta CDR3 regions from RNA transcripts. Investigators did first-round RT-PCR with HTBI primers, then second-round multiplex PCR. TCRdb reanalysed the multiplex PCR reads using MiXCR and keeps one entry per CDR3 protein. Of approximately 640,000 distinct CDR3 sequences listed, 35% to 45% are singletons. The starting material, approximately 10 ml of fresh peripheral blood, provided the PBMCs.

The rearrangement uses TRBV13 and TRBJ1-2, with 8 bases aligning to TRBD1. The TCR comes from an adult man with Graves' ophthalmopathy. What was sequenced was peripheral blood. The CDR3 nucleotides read TGTGCCAGCAGCGTCGGACAGGGAGGGTGGGCTGGCTACACCTTC. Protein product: CASSVGQGGWAGYTF.